Shown below are 8 T cell receptor beta chains from a single sample sequenced in a study of blood T cell repertoires in COVID-19. This table comes from immunoSEQ multiplex PCR, and its TCRdb copy is limited to in-frame clones, with some not included. The table lists 100,000 to 150,000 clones, roughly 69% of them singletons. The sequenced material came from peripheral blood. Source of these receptors: a woman in her 70s with acute or convalescent COVID-19.

CDR3 sequence: CASSRTLAIETQYF. In nucleotides, the CDR3 is TGTGCCAGCAGCCGAACTCTAGCGATCGAGACCCAGTACTTC. J is TRBJ2-5 and V is TRBV5-6, with D possibly matching TRBD2 (6 bases). CDR3 length equals 14 residues. Germline V gene data show CDR1 as SGHDT and CDR2 as YYEEEE. V gave up 4 bases and J gave up 5 bases, with 15 bases separating them.

The chain employs TRBV9 and TRBJ1-6, with 7 bases fitting TRBD1. This CDR3 has 15 residues. V gave up 3 bases and J gave up 8 bases; unmatched junction bases: 8. Germline loops: CDR1 SGDLS, CDR2 YYNGEE. DNA for the CDR3: TGTGCCAGCAGCGCCGGACAGGCTGGGGATTCACCCCTCCACTTT. Protein product: CASSAGQAGDSPLHF.

The V and J genes are TRBV18 and TRBJ2-3; 7 bases are shared with TRBD2. V lost 2 bases, J lost 0 bases, and 11 bases stayed unmatched. Germline assignment: CDR1 KGHSH and CDR2 LQKENI. CDR3 length equals 18 residues. The CDR3 DNA reads as TGTGCCAGCTCACCAGGAACGCTGGGACTATCTAGCACAGATACGCAGTATTTT. Protein sequence: CASSPGTLGLSSTDTQYF.

This sequence joins TRBV9 and TRBJ1-2, with 7 bases aligning to TRBD1. The germline V gene has CDR1 SGDLS and CDR2 YYNGEE. J gave up 4 bases and V 4 bases, and 7 bases lay outside the gene matches. This CDR3 is 14 amino acids long. The DNA of the CDR3 is TGTGCCAGCAGCAAACTGACAGGGCGCTATGGCTACACCTTC. It translates to CASSKLTGRYGYTF.

Here the CDR3 reads CASSQVPGTDYEQYF. The CDR3 bases are TGCGCCAGCAGCCAAGTTCCCGGGACAGACTACGAGCAGTACTTC. The rearrangement links TRBV4-1 to TRBJ2-7; 7 bases fit TRBD1. CDR3 length equals 15 residues. V gave up 1 base and J gave up 3 bases; unmatched junction bases: 6. CDR1 is MGHRA, CDR2 YSYEKL, per germline.

The rearrangement uses TRBV28 and TRBJ1-6, with D possibly TRBD1 on 5 matching bases. V was shortened by 1 base and J by 5 bases, with 12 bases between the two germline ends. The germline gives CDR1 MDHEN, CDR2 SYDVKM. CDR3 size: 16 residues. The CDR3 DNA is TGTGCCAGCAGTTTATTGACAGCGAAGGATAATTCACCCCTCCACTTT. It is translated as CASSLLTAKDNSPLHF.

This chain links TRBV27 with TRBJ2-2; a possible D gene is TRBD1 (6 bases). Germline V lookup: CDR1 MNHEY, CDR2 SMNVEV (reference sequence). The germline V and J ends were trimmed by 6 bases and 3 bases, with 14 bases remaining between them. The CDR3 totals 15 residues. The CDR3 DNA reads TGTGCCAGCAGCTATGGGGGCAGATACACCGGGGAGCTGTTTTTT. Amino acids: CASSYGGRYTGELFF.

The chain couples TRBV19 to TRBJ1-1; TRBD1 agrees at 7 bases. Germline CDR1 is LNHDA and CDR2 is SQIVND (reference sequence). CDR3 length: 18 amino acids. Trimming cost V 3 bases and J 0 bases; bases outside gene matches: 13. In DNA, the CDR3 is TGTGCCAGTAGTATCCAACTAATAAACAGGGGACTGAACACTGAAGCTTTCTTT. As protein: CASSIQLINRGLNTEAFF.